This T cell receptor beta chain stems from a study of tumor-infiltrating lymphocytes in glioblastoma multiforme. TCRB libraries came from RNA via three nested multiplex PCR rounds. TCRdb analysed the multiplex PCR reads with MiXCR anew, one entry per CDR3 protein. The sample has tens of thousands of distinct CDR3 sequences; 60% to 75% are singletons. A word on this clonotype: A read error is likely, as this CDR3 ends without the conserved phenylalanine or tryptophan.

Sequencing was carried out using brain tumor tissue. This sequence was found in a male donor with glioblastoma.

DNA of the CDR3: TGCAATGCGTGGCCCCCGATGAGCGAGGCACAGTATCTT. Its protein product is CNAWPPMSEAQYL. This sequence joins TRBV20-1 and TRBJ2-3; unclear D gene. Germline lookup yields CDR1 DFQATT and CDR2 SNEGSKA (reference sequence). This CDR3 spans 13 amino acids.